These 14 T cell receptor beta chains came from one sample sequenced in a study of blood T cell repertoires in COVID-19. Data came from immunoSEQ multiplex PCR; TCRdb stores just in-frame clones and leaves some out. The sample comprises over 200,000 clones, around nine tenths of which are singletons, and over 7.5% rests with the top ten. The sample consisted of peripheral blood. The receptor source for this set is a man aged 40-55 years who had recovered from COVID-19.

The chain uses TRBV29-1 and TRBJ1-2, with D tentatively TRBD1 (6 bases). The V gene lost 8 bases and the J gene lost 8 bases, with 12 bases spanning the gap. The CDR3 extends over 10 amino acids. Germline CDR1 SQVTM, CDR2 ANQGSEA. CDR3 loop: CSTWGRGYTF. The CDR3 coding sequence is TGCAGCACTTGGGGGCGAGGCTACACCTTC. The full variable domain, in which reference TRBV29-1 and TRBJ1-2 provide the parts outside the CDR3, is SAVISQKPSRDICQRGTSLTIQCQVDSQVTMMFWYRQQPGQSLTLIATANQGSEATYESGFVIDKFPISRPNLTFSTLTVSNMSPEDSSIYLCSTWGRGYTFGSGTRLTVV.

The chain joins TRBV6-5 to TRBJ1-2; D ambiguous. The germline V gene encodes CDR1 MNHEY and CDR2 SVGAGI. V gave up 2 bases and J gave up 7 bases, with 8 bases separating them. The length of the CDR3 is 12 residues. DNA for the CDR3: TGTGCCAGCAGTTACCAGGCCGCTGGCTACACCTTC. The encoded protein is CASSYQAAGYTF.

The table lists this clone with a few counts. The rearrangement uses TRBV5-4 and TRBJ2-5; the D gene is possibly TRBD2 (6 bases). CDR3 length equals 11 residues. Trimming took off 7 bases at V and 11 bases at J, with 15 bases between the two ends. The germline gives CDR1 SGHNT, CDR2 YYREEE (reference sequence). The DNA of the CDR3 is TGTGCCAGCGGGGACTCCAGAACGCAGTACTTC. It specifies CASGDSRTQYF. Based on the CDR3 plus reference TRBV5-4 and TRBJ2-5, the full variable domain is ETGVTQSPTHLIKTRGQQVTLRCSSQSGHNTVSWYQQALGQGPQFIFQYYREEENGRGNFPPRFSGLQFPNYSSELNVNALELDDSALYLCASGDSRTQYFGPGTRLLVL.

The CDR3 is CASSRSGSGQYF. The CDR3 DNA reads as TGTGCCAGCAGCCGAAGCGGGAGTGGGCAGTATTTT. The chain carries TRBV7-8 and TRBJ2-3; 8 positions match TRBD2. The CDR3 contains 12 residues. V was clipped by 5 bases and J by 11 bases; unmatched bases: 6. Per germline, CDR1 SGHVS and CDR2 FQNEAQ. Drawing the rest from reference TRBV7-8 and TRBJ2-3, the complete variable domain is GAGVSQSPRYKVAKRGQDVALRCDPISGHVSLFWYQQALGQGPEFLTYFQNEAQLDKSGLPSDRFFAERPEGSVSTLKIQRTQQEDSAVYLCASSRSGSGQYFGPGTRLTVL.

The chain links TRBV7-2 to TRBJ1-2; D is ambiguous. Per the germline V gene, CDR1 is SGHTA and CDR2 is FQGNSA. This CDR3 has 12 residues. Trimming removed 1 base from V and 6 bases from J, with 6 bases in between. CDR3 sequence: CASSLVANGYTF. The CDR3 DNA sequence: TGTGCCAGCAGCTTAGTTGCGAATGGCTACACCTTC. Combining the CDR3 with reference TRBV7-2 and TRBJ1-2 gives the whole variable domain GAGVSQSPSNKVTEKGKDVELRCDPISGHTALYWYRQSLGQGLEFLIYFQGNSAPDKSGLPSDRFSAERTGGSVSTLTIQRTQQEDSAVYLCASSLVANGYTFGSGTRLTVV.

The rearrangement links TRBV27 to TRBJ1-2; 7 bases line up with TRBD1. The CDR3 consists of 15 residues. The ends lost 2 bases at V and 0 bases at J; junction bases unmatched: 3. Looked up from germline, CDR1 is MNHEY and CDR2 is SMNVEV (reference sequence). The CDR3 nucleotides read TGTGCCAGCAGTTTAACAGGGGCTCCTAACTATGGCTACACCTTC. As protein: CASSLTGAPNYGYTF.

The V and J genes are TRBV5-1 and TRBJ2-1; 13 bases align to TRBD2. The CDR3 spans 16 residues. V lost 4 bases to trimming and J lost 7 bases; unmatched junction nucleotides: 8. Per germline, CDR1 SGHRS and CDR2 YFSETQ. CDR3 sequence reads: CASSGGLAGVENEQFF. The CDR3 DNA sequence: TGCGCCAGCAGCGGCGGACTAGCGGGGGTGGAAAATGAGCAGTTCTTC.

CDR3 nucleotide sequence: TGTGCCAGCAGTGACGGTATGAACACTGAAGCTTTCTTT. Residues: CASSDGMNTEAFF. V gene TRBV6-1 combines with J gene TRBJ1-1, with D unresolved. Trimming pared 3 bases from V and 0 bases from J, leaving 5 bases between. The germline V gene has CDR1 MNHNS and CDR2 SASEGT. This CDR3 has 13 amino acids.

The chain combines TRBV2 with TRBJ1-5; TRBD1 agrees at 9 bases. The CDR3 runs 14 residues. V trimming: 4 bases; J trimming: 5 bases; junction bases outside the gene matches: 3. Germline CDR1 is SNHLY and CDR2 is FYNNEI. CDR3 DNA: TGTGCCAGCAGTGGAGGGACAGGGCATCAGCCCCAGCATTTT. Amino acids: CASSGGTGHQPQHF.

This clone was detected only once. V gene TRBV19 combines with J gene TRBJ2-2; D not resolved. The CDR3 contains 13 residues. The germline V gene has CDR1 LNHDA and CDR2 SQIVND (reference sequence). V lost 3 bases to trimming and J lost 3 bases, with 5 bases between them. The CDR3 coding sequence is TGTGCCAGTAGTATGAGTGACACCGGGGAGCTGTTTTTT. It codes for CASSMSDTGELFF.

The V call is TRBV7-3, the J call TRBJ2-3; D perhaps matches TRBD1 (6 bases). The CDR3 totals 15 residues. V lost 8 bases, J lost 2 bases, and 17 bases lay in between. The germline V gene has CDR1 SGHTA and CDR2 FQGTGA. CDR3 DNA: TGTGCCAGCGGTCAGGGGCCAGCTTCCACAGATACGCAGTATTTT. Translation gives CASGQGPASTDTQYF.

The chain recombines TRBV5-4 with TRBJ1-1; D not resolved. The length of the CDR3 is 15 residues. Germline V gives CDR1 SGHNT, CDR2 YYREEE (reference sequence). V shed 2 bases and J shed 4 bases, with 15 bases lying between them. As DNA, the CDR3 is TGTGCCAGCAGCTTTCCGGGAAGAAGTGGCACTGAAGCTTTCTTT. Translated, it gives CASSFPGRSGTEAFF. Using reference TRBV5-4 and TRBJ1-1 for the parts outside the CDR3, the full variable domain is ETGVTQSPTHLIKTRGQQVTLRCSSQSGHNTVSWYQQALGQGPQFIFQYYREEENGRGNFPPRFSGLQFPNYSSELNVNALELDDSALYLCASSFPGRSGTEAFFGQGTRLTVV.

This clone was observed a few times. The CDR3 protein is CASSLDGQVLRAFF. For the CDR3, the DNA is TGCGCCAGCAGCTTGGACGGACAGGTCTTAAGAGCTTTCTTT. The chain is built from TRBV5-1 and TRBJ1-1; TRBD1 matches 7 bases. CDR3 length equals 14 residues. The germline V gene encodes CDR1 SGHRS and CDR2 YFSETQ. V shed 0 bases and J 10 bases; nucleotides not matched to a gene: 9. Combining the CDR3 with reference TRBV5-1 and TRBJ1-1 gives the whole variable domain KAGVTQTPRYLIKTRGQQVTLSCSPISGHRSVSWYQQTPGQGLQFLFEYFSETQRNKGNFPGRFSGRQFSNSRSEMNVSTLELGDSALYLCASSLDGQVLRAFFGQGTRLTVV.

This clone was counted a few times. The V and J genes are TRBV7-9 and TRBJ2-5; 9 nucleotides match TRBD2. The CDR3 is 15 residues long. V was clipped by 4 bases and J by 2 bases; unmatched bases: 5. CDR1 is SEHNR and CDR2 is FQNEAQ in the germline V gene (reference sequence). In DNA form, the CDR3 reads TGTGCCAGCAGCTCGCCTGCGGGAGGGCAAGAGACCCAGTACTTC. This sequence encodes CASSSPAGGQETQYF.